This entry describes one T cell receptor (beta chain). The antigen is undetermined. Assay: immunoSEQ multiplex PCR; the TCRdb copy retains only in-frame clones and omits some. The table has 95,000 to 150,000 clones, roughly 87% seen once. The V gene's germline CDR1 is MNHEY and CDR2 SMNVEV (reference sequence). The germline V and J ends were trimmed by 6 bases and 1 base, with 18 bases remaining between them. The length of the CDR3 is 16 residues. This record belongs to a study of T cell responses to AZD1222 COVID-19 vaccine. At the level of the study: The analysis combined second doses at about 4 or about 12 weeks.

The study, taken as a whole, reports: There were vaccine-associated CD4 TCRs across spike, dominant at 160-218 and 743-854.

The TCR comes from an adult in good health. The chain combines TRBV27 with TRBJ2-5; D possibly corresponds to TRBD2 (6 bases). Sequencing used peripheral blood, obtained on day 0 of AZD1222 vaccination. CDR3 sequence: CASSPRVAGIQETQYF. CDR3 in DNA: TGTGCCAGCAGCCCCCGGGTGGCGGGGATCCAAGAGACCCAGTACTTC.